This T cell receptor (beta chain) was found in a study of OX40 agonist ivuxolimab in advanced cancers. Libraries were prepared by immunoSEQ multiplex PCR; TCRdb keeps only in-frame clonotypes and omits some of them. This table has 20,000 or so clones, roughly four fifths appearing once. CDR1 and CDR2 from the germline V gene are SGHAT and FQNNGV. V shed 4 bases and J shed 8 bases, with 9 bases lying between them. CDR3 length: 12 residues. The chain uses TRBV11-2 and TRBJ2-1; D not certain. This TCR was sampled from an adult with an advanced solid tumor such as melanoma, head and neck, liver or kidney cancer. The starting material was CD4+ or CD8+ T cells sorted from blood, obtained in a trial of the OX40 agonist ivuxolimab. The CDR3 DNA is TGTGCCAGCAGCTCGAACCTATATGAGCAGTTCTTC. Its translation is CASSSNLYEQFF.